This T cell receptor (beta chain) originates from a study of metastatic and nonmetastatic thyroid tumors. Overall study: Malignant thyroid and benign thyroid patients provided blood and tumor or nodule tissue whose repertoires were compared.

The table lists this clone with many counts. Antigen specificity is unknown. Thyroid surgery was performed in patients who had received no treatment beforehand. Per the original methods: Variation in CDR3 across clinicopathological groups served as the basis for constructing a distant-metastasis classifier in papillary thyroid cancer. With MiXCR, TCRdb reprocessed the PCR reads. The V and J calls reflect TCRdb's pipeline rather than the authors' work. There are tens of thousands of clones in the sample; 15% occur only once, and around a sixth lies in the top ten. Per germline, CDR1 MGHRA and CDR2 YSYEKL. The CDR3 covers 15 residues. Trimming shortened V by 0 bases and J by 1 base, and 9 bases separated the two germline ends. Notes on the study in general: In blood and tumor, TCR beta diversity was reportedly significantly higher in malignant thyroid tumors than in benign nodules.

The source of this sequence is a male donor with papillary thyroid cancer or a benign thyroid nodule (not recorded which). Some clones in this sample may be carry-over from other donors' samples. The rearrangement joins TRBV4-1 to TRBJ1-1; D is undetermined. The sample comprised blood. CDR3 in amino acids: CASSQDLSANTEAFF. The DNA of the CDR3 is TGCGCCAGCAGCCAAGATCTATCAGCGAACACTGAAGCTTTCTTT.